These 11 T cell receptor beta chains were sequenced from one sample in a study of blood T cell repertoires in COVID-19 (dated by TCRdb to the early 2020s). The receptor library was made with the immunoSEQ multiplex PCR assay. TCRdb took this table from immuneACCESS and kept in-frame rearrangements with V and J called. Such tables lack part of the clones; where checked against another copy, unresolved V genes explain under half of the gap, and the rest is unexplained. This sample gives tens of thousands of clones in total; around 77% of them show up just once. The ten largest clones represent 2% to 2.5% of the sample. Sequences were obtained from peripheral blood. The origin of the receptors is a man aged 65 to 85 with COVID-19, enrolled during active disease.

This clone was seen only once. For the CDR3, the DNA is TGTGCCAGCACCCACAGACTAGCAACAGATACGCAGTATTTT. Amino acid sequence: CASTHRLATDTQYF. V usage is TRBV27 and J usage is TRBJ2-3; 7 bases fit TRBD2. CDR3 length: 14 residues. Trimming removed 7 bases from V and 3 bases from J; junction bases left unmatched: 7. Germline V CDR1 and CDR2: MNHEY, SMNVEV (reference sequence).

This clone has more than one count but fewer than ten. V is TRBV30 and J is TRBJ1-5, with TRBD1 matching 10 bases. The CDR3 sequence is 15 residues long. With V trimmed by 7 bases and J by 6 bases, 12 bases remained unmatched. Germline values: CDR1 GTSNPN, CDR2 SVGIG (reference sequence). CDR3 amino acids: CAYPPDRGQGQPQHF. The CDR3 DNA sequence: TGTGCCTACCCTCCCGACAGGGGGCAGGGTCAGCCCCAGCATTTT.

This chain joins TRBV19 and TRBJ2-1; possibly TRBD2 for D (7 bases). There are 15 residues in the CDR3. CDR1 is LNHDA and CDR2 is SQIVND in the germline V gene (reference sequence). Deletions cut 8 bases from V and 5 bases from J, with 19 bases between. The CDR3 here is CASRGGASINNEQFF. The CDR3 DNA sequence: TGTGCCAGTCGAGGGGGGGCGAGTATTAACAATGAGCAGTTCTTC.

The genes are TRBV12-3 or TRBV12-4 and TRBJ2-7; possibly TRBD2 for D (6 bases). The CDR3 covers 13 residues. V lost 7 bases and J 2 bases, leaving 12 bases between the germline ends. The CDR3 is CASTLRGPYEQYF. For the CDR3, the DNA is TGTGCCAGCACCCTGCGGGGTCCCTACGAGCAGTACTTC.

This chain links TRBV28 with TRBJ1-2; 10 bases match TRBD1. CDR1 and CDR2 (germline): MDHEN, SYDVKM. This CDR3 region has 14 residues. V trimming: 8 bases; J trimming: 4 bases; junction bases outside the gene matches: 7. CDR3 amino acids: CASRGQGTVYGYTF. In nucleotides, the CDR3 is TGTGCCAGCCGGGGACAGGGGACCGTCTATGGCTACACCTTC.

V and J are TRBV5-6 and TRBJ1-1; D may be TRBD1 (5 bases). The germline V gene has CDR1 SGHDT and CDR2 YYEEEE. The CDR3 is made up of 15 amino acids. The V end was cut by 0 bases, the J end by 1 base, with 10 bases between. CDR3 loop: CASSLARQGNTEAFF. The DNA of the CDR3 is TGTGCCAGCAGCTTGGCCCGGCAGGGGAACACTGAAGCTTTCTTT. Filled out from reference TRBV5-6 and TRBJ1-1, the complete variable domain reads DAGVTQSPTHLIKTRGQQVTLRCSPKSGHDTVSWYQQALGQGPQFIFQYYEEEERQRGNFPDRFSGHQFPNYSSELNVNALLLGDSALYLCASSLARQGNTEAFFGQGTRLTVV.

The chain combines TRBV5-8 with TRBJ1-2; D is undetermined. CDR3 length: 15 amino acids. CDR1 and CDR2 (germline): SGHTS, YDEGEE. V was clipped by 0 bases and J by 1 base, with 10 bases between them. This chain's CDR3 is CASSLVRGDNYGYTF. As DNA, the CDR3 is TGTGCCAGCAGCTTGGTTCGAGGAGATAACTATGGCTACACCTTC. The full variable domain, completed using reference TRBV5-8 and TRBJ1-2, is EAGVTQSPTHLIKTRGQQATLRCSPISGHTSVYWYQQALGLGLQFLLWYDEGEERNRGNFPPRFSGRQFPNYSSELNVNALELEDSALYLCASSLVRGDNYGYTFGSGTRLTVV.

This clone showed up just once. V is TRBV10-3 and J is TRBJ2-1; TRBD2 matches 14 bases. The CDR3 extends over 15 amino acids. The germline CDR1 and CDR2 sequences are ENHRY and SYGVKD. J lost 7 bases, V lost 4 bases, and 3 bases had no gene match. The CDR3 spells CAISGGLAGGNEQFF. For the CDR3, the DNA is TGTGCCATCAGTGGAGGACTAGCGGGAGGTAATGAGCAGTTCTTC.

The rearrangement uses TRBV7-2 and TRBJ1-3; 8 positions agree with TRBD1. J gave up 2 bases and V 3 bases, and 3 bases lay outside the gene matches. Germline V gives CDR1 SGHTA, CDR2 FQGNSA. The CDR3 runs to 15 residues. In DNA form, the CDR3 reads TGTGCCAGCAGCTTTACAGGGGGAGCTGGAAACACCATATATTTT. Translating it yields CASSFTGGAGNTIYF. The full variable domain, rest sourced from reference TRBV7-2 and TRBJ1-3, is GAGVSQSPSNKVTEKGKDVELRCDPISGHTALYWYRQSLGQGLEFLIYFQGNSAPDKSGLPSDRFSAERTGGSVSTLTIQRTQQEDSAVYLCASSFTGGAGNTIYFGEGSWLTVV.

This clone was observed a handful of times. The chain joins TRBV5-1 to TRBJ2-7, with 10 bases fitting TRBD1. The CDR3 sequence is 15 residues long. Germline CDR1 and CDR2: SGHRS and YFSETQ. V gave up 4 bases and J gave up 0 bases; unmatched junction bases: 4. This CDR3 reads CASSLRTGGSYEQYF. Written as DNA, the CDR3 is TGCGCCAGCAGCCTAAGGACAGGGGGCTCCTACGAGCAGTACTTC.

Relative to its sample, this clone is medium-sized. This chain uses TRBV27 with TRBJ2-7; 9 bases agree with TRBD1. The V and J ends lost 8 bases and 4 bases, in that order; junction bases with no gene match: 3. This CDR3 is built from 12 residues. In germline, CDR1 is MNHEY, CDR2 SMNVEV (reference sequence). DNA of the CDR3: TGTGCCAGCGGGACAGGGACTTACGAGCAGTACTTC. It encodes CASGTGTYEQYF.